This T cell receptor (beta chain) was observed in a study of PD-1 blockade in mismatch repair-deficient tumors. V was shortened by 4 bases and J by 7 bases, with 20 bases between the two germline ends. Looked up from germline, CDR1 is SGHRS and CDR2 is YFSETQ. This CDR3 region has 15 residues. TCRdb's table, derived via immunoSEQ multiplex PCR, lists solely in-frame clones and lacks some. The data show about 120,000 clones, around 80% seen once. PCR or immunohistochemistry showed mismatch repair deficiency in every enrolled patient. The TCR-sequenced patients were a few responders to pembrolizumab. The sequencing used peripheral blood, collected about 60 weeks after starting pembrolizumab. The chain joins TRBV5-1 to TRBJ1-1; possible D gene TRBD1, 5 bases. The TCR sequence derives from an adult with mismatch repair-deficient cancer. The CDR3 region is CASSPGAQGGGEAFF. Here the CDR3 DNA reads TGCGCCAGCAGCCCTGGGGCCCAGGGTGGCGGTGAAGCTTTCTTT.